This TCR beta chain appears in the sequencing data of a study of neurological immune-mediated disorders. TCRdb called the 5' RACE reads again in MiXCR, with one record for every CDR3 protein. The data hold about 45,000 distinct CDR3 sequences, with roughly 14% observed a single time. Germline V gene lookup returns CDR1 ENHRY and CDR2 SYGVKD. Trimming shortened V by 4 bases and J by 3 bases, and 10 bases separated the two germline ends. The CDR3 runs 15 residues. Time point defined: longitudinal time-point 3. This clonotype was counted ten times or more. This TCR derives from a man aged 25 to 40 in good health. Specimen: PBMCs. V is TRBV10-3 and J is TRBJ2-6, with D tentatively TRBD1 (6 bases). Here the CDR3 reads CAISGAGVGANVLTF. In DNA form, the CDR3 reads TGTGCCATCAGTGGAGCAGGGGTTGGGGCCAACGTCCTGACTTTC.